These 3 T cell receptor beta chains originate from one sample sequenced in a study of T cell changes during pregnancy in multiple sclerosis. Assay used: immunoSEQ multiplex PCR; TCRdb lists only in-frame clones, some missing. Of roughly 120,000 clones in the sample, 80% to 95% were seen once. The sample here was peripheral blood, taken in the third trimester of pregnancy. The receptors were gathered from a female donor with multiple sclerosis, enrolled in a pregnancy study.

The chain carries TRBV5-1 and TRBJ2-5; 9 nucleotides match TRBD2. Losses at the gene ends were 3 bases for V and 0 bases for J; bases not matched to a gene: 6. Germline CDR1 SGHRS, CDR2 YFSETQ. The CDR3 spans 16 residues. CDR3 sequence (DNA): TGCGCCAGCAGCTCGGGGGGGACTAGCAACCAAGAGACCCAGTACTTC. Its translation is CASSSGGTSNQETQYF.

J is TRBJ1-1 and V is TRBV7-2, with unresolved D. The CDR3 has 15 residues. Germline lookup yields CDR1 SGHTA and CDR2 FQGNSA. Trimming removed 3 bases from V and 2 bases from J, with 13 bases in between. CDR3 sequence: CASSFLDLYNTEAFF. The CDR3 DNA reads as TGTGCCAGCAGCTTTTTGGACTTATACAACACTGAAGCTTTCTTT.

The chain combines TRBV5-4 with TRBJ1-6; TRBD1 matches at 10 bases. Germline values: CDR1 SGHNT, CDR2 YYREEE (reference sequence). The CDR3 totals 15 residues. After removal of 0 bases from V and 9 bases from J, the junction contained 3 bases not matched to a gene. CDR3 DNA: TGTGCCAGCAGCTTGGGGACAGGGGGTAGTTCACCCCTCCACTTT. Translated: CASSLGTGGSSPLHF.